Presented here are 30 T cell receptor beta chains from one specimen sequenced in a study of T cell repertoires in cytomegalovirus infection. Antigens for these TCRs are unknown. TCRdb itself ran the reads through MiXCR, one entry per CDR3 protein. The table shows 900,000 to 950,000 distinct CDR3 sequences, with approximately 30% occurring only once. Sequencing was performed on cultured CD8+ T cells from PBMCs, taken from culture after CMV antigen stimulation. These receptors were collected from a human donor in good health (CMV status not recorded). Some clones in this sample may be carry-over from other donors' samples.

The chain is built from TRBV6-5 and TRBJ2-2; D unclear. CDR1 and CDR2 (germline): MNHEY, SVGAGI. The V and J ends lost 0 bases and 5 bases respectively, with 10 bases between them. The CDR3 extends over 15 amino acids. The CDR3 DNA reads as TGTGCCAGCAGTTACTCCCTGCTGGGTACCGGGGAGCTGTTTTTT. Protein product: CASSYSLLGTGELFF.

The rearrangement uses TRBV6-2 or TRBV6-3 and TRBJ2-7; 10 bases are a match to TRBD2. The CDR3 is 16 residues long. The V and J ends lost 0 bases and 3 bases, in that order; junction bases with no gene match: 5. Germline CDR1 and CDR2: MNHEY and SVGEGT. CDR3 region: CASSYSKLAGNYEQYV. In DNA, the CDR3 is TGTGCCAGCAGTTACTCGAAACTAGCGGGGAACTACGAGCAGTACGTC.

The chain carries TRBV6-6 and TRBJ2-1; 9 nucleotides agree with TRBD1. V dropped 4 bases and J dropped 9; count of bases not matched to a gene: 16. The CDR3 contains 17 residues. CDR1 is MNHNY and CDR2 is SVGAGI in the germline V gene (reference sequence). The CDR3 DNA follows: TGTGCCAGCAGTTTCCGGGACTTCGGGGGACAGGGTTCTGAGCAGTTCTTC. Protein: CASSFRDFGGQGSEQFF.

The CDR3 sequence is CASSYSPGSNEQFF. The DNA for the CDR3 is TGTGCCAGCAGTTACTCGCCAGGAAGCAATGAGCAGTTCTTC. The V and J genes are TRBV6-5 and TRBJ2-1, with D unclear. V was clipped by 0 bases and J by 6 bases, with 9 bases between them. Germline CDR1 MNHEY, CDR2 SVGAGI. The CDR3 has 14 amino acids.

The V and J genes are TRBV29-1 and TRBJ1-2; D call uncertain. V lost 0 bases to trimming and J lost 4 bases, with 12 bases between them. The CDR3 runs to 14 residues. CDR1 is SQVTM, CDR2 ANQGSEA, per germline. The CDR3 loop reads CSVEDSGFLYGYTF. The CDR3 DNA reads TGCAGCGTTGAAGACTCAGGATTCCTCTATGGCTACACCTTC.

In the case of this clonotype: Given a much more abundant clone one base away, this may be a read error. The chain has TRBV12-3 or TRBV12-4 and TRBJ1-4; D uncertain. CDR3 length: 15 residues. The V end was cut by 6 bases, the J end by 8 bases, with 19 bases between. The CDR3 protein is CASSPRGPVGEKLFF. The CDR3 DNA is TGTGCCAGCAGCCCACGAGGCCCGGTGGGCGAAAAACTGTTTTTT.

This clonotype turned up a few times. The chain uses TRBV12-3 or TRBV12-4 and TRBJ1-2; weak D call: TRBD1 (5 bases). Trimming stripped 2 bases from V and 2 bases from J, with 15 bases between. The CDR3 covers 16 residues. CDR3 DNA: TGTGCCAGCAGTTTATCCCGGGGGATTGACAACTATGGCTACACCTTC. It codes for CASSLSRGIDNYGYTF.

This clonotype was seen only a few times. This chain links TRBV7-9 with TRBJ2-7; D unclear. Germline V gives CDR1 SEHNR, CDR2 FQNEAQ (reference sequence). V was cut by 3 bases and J by 2 bases, with 8 bases left in between. This CDR3 region has 13 residues. The CDR3 nucleotides read TGTGCCAGCAGCTTCGTCAGCCCCTACGAGCAGTACTTC. Residues: CASSFVSPYEQYF.

This clonotype turned up a few times. The chain's CDR3 is CASSIPWTASGNTIYF. The DNA of the CDR3 is TGTGCCAGCAGCATCCCTTGGACAGCCTCTGGAAACACCATATATTTT. The chain is built from TRBV7-8 and TRBJ1-3; D perhaps matches TRBD1 (6 bases). The V end lost 5 bases, the J end lost 0 bases, and 14 bases lay between the germline ends. The CDR3 is 16 residues long. Looked up from germline, CDR1 is SGHVS and CDR2 is FQNEAQ.

Points on this clonotype: An end of the junction differs from the germline gene, which may be a read error. The V and J genes are TRBV19 and TRBJ2-7; weak D call: TRBD1 (6 bases). Germline V gene data show CDR1 as LNHDA and CDR2 as SQIVND (reference sequence). The CDR3 loop spans 14 amino acids. The CDR3 nucleotides read TGTGCCAATAGTACTTCCGGGACAAACTACGAGCAGTACTTC. As protein: CANSTSGTNYEQYF.

This clonotype was seen a handful of times. The V call is TRBV10-1, the J call TRBJ2-7; D is unresolved. The germline CDR1 and CDR2 sequences are WNHNN and SYGVQD (reference sequence). V was shortened by 8 bases and J by 0 bases, with 14 bases between the two germline ends. This CDR3 is built from 14 residues. This CDR3 reads CASRPDGSSYEQYF. The CDR3 DNA reads TGCGCCAGCCGACCCGACGGCAGCTCCTACGAGCAGTACTTC.

This chain uses TRBV10-3 with TRBJ2-1; D might be TRBD2 (5 bases). This CDR3 has 16 residues. Looked up from germline, CDR1 is ENHRY and CDR2 is SYGVKD. V lost 7 bases and J lost 0, with 16 bases in between. CDR3 sequence: CAITSRAPSSYNEQFF. The CDR3 DNA reads TGTGCCATCACGTCGAGGGCCCCGAGCTCCTACAATGAGCAGTTCTTC.

This clonotype was counted only a few times. V is TRBV7-9 and J is TRBJ2-1, with 9 bases aligning to TRBD1. The CDR3 is made up of 15 amino acids. Germline CDR1 SEHNR, CDR2 FQNEAQ (reference sequence). Losses at the gene ends were 5 bases for V and 5 bases for J; bases not matched to a gene: 7. CDR3 sequence reads: CASSRRQGGNNEQFF. The CDR3, as DNA: TGTGCCAGCAGCCGTCGACAGGGGGGGAACAATGAGCAGTTCTTC. Based on the CDR3 plus reference TRBV7-9 and TRBJ2-1, the full variable domain is DTGVSQNPRHKITKRGQNVTFRCDPISEHNRLYWYRQTLGQGPEFLTYFQNEAQLEKSRLLSDRFSAERPKGSFSTLEIQRTEQGDSAMYLCASSRRQGGNNEQFFGPGTRLTVL.

This sequence joins TRBV19 and TRBJ1-2, with D perhaps TRBD1 (6 bases). The CDR3 is 14 residues long. Trimming shortened V by 8 bases and J by 6 bases, and 19 bases separated the two germline ends. The V gene's germline CDR1 is LNHDA and CDR2 SQIVND (reference sequence). CDR3 bases: TGTGCCAGTGCCACCCTACAGGGACCCGATGGCTACACCTTC. Translated, it gives CASATLQGPDGYTF.

V is TRBV6-6 and J is TRBJ2-7; D might be TRBD2 (5 bases). CDR1 and CDR2 (germline): MNHNY, SVGAGI (reference sequence). Trimming shortened V by 6 bases and J by 3 bases, and 15 bases separated the two germline ends. The CDR3 is 14 residues long. The CDR3 protein is CASRYRGDFYEQYV. DNA of the CDR3: TGTGCCAGCAGGTACCGGGGAGATTTCTACGAGCAGTACGTC.

The chain couples TRBV2 to TRBJ2-3; 10 nucleotides align to TRBD2. After removal of 9 bases from V and 5 bases from J, the junction contained 14 bases not matched to a gene. The CDR3 length is 16 residues. Germline lookup yields CDR1 SNHLY and CDR2 FYNNEI. The CDR3 is CASEVAGGPQGDTQYF. In nucleotides, the CDR3 is TGTGCCAGTGAGGTAGCGGGGGGACCCCAGGGAGATACGCAGTATTTT.

This chain links TRBV11-3 with TRBJ2-7; D may be TRBD1 (7 bases). Germline V lookup: CDR1 SGHNT, CDR2 YENEEA. Trimming removed 1 base at V and 6 bases at J, with 13 bases between. The CDR3 loop spans 14 amino acids. The CDR3 bases are TGTGCCAGCAGCTTAGCTCGACAGGGAGGCGAGCAGTACGTC. It encodes CASSLARQGGEQYV.

In this sample, this clonotype turned up many times. The rearrangement joins TRBV7-6 to TRBJ1-5; perhaps TRBD1 as D (6 bases). There are 15 residues in the CDR3. Germline V gene data show CDR1 as SGHVS and CDR2 as FNYEAQ. V was clipped by 0 bases and J by 7 bases, with 13 bases between them. The CDR3 is CASSLAAGAGQPQHF. The DNA for the CDR3 is TGTGCCAGCAGCTTAGCGGCAGGGGCCGGGCAGCCCCAGCATTTT.

CDR3 sequence reads: CASSQERITDTQYF. In nucleotides, the CDR3 is TGCGCCAGCAGCCAAGAACGGATCACAGATACGCAGTATTTT. The chain carries TRBV4-1 and TRBJ2-3, with no clear D. Germline V CDR1 and CDR2: MGHRA, YSYEKL. Trimming pared 0 bases from V and 2 bases from J, leaving 6 bases between. The CDR3 is made up of 14 amino acids.

This clonotype was observed a handful of times. At one boundary the junction diverges from the germline segment, which might be a read error. The rearrangement links TRBV6-1 to TRBJ1-5; D gene uncertain. The germline CDR1 and CDR2 sequences are MNHNS and SASEGT. This CDR3 comprises 18 residues. CDR3 loop: CASSEAAGRQYSNQPQHF. As DNA, the CDR3 is TGTGCCAGCAGCGAAGCGGCCGGGAGACAATATAGCAATCAGCCCCAGCATTTT.

At least ten counts were recorded for this clonotype. The rearrangement uses TRBV7-8 and TRBJ2-5; no clear D gene. Per the germline V gene, CDR1 is SGHVS and CDR2 is FQNEAQ. V was trimmed by 2 bases and J by 0 bases, leaving 13 bases between them. CDR3 size: 16 residues. For the CDR3, the DNA is TGTGCCAGCAGCTTACCGGGTAGATTGTACCAAGAGACCCAGTACTTC. It encodes CASSLPGRLYQETQYF.

The V and J genes are TRBV18 and TRBJ2-2; D remains ambiguous. From germline, CDR1 is KGHSH and CDR2 LQKENI. The CDR3 length is 14 residues. Between the trimmed V and J ends, which lost 2 bases and 8 bases, there was a span of 12 bases. CDR3 nucleotides: TGTGCCAGCTCACCAACTACTATGGATGGGGAGCTGTTTTTT. Translated: CASSPTTMDGELFF.

This clonotype was counted only a few times. This chain joins TRBV28 and TRBJ2-7, with D perhaps matching TRBD1 (6 bases). The CDR3 runs 15 residues. V was cut by 4 bases and J by 3 bases, with 16 bases left in between. Germline-derived CDR1 and CDR2 are MDHEN and SYDVKM. This CDR3 reads CASSSLGTPIYEQYV. DNA for the CDR3: TGTGCCAGCAGTTCCCTCGGGACACCGATCTACGAGCAGTACGTC.

Comments on this clonotype: The junction departs from the called germline gene at one end, perhaps through a read error. The rearrangement uses TRBV7-4 and TRBJ2-3; TRBD1 is a possible D gene (5 bases). The CDR3 extends over 13 amino acids. Germline CDR1 and CDR2: SGHVT and SQSDAQ. CDR3 in amino acids: CASSLAERQLDHF. The CDR3 nucleotides are TGTGCCAGCAGCTTAGCGGAGAGACAGTTGGATCATTTT.

The rearrangement joins TRBV9 to TRBJ2-5; 10 bases agree with TRBD2. This CDR3 region has 15 residues. The V and J ends lost 0 bases and 2 bases, in that order; junction bases with no gene match: 1. Germline CDR1 SGDLS, CDR2 YYNGEE. The CDR3 spells CASSVGSGGQETQYF. As DNA, the CDR3 is TGTGCCAGCAGCGTAGGTAGCGGGGGGCAAGAGACCCAGTACTTC.

This clonotype has a handful of counts. The chain uses TRBV6-1 and TRBJ2-5; possibly TRBD1 or TRBD2 for D (5 bases each). This CDR3 spans 14 amino acids. V dropped 4 bases and J dropped 2 bases, with 11 bases sitting between them. Germline loops: CDR1 MNHNS, CDR2 SASEGT. The chain's CDR3 is CASSALGGQETQYF. CDR3 DNA sequence: TGTGCCAGCAGTGCCCTTGGGGGACAAGAGACCCAGTACTTC.

A few counts support this clonotype. The V gene is TRBV11-2, the J gene TRBJ2-2; D ambiguous. The CDR3 is 12 residues long. Germline values: CDR1 SGHAT, CDR2 FQNNGV. Between the trimmed V and J ends, which lost 0 bases and 13 bases, there was a span of 9 bases. The CDR3 reads CASSLELGVLFF. CDR3 DNA sequence: TGTGCCAGCAGCTTAGAATTAGGAGTGCTGTTTTTT.

This clonotype was detected a few times. This chain connects TRBV5-6 to TRBJ2-7; 11 bases line up with TRBD2. Germline lookup yields CDR1 SGHDT and CDR2 YYEEEE. Trimming removed 4 bases from V and 2 bases from J; junction bases left unmatched: 5. The CDR3 has 15 amino acids. The CDR3 DNA reads TGTGCCAGCAGCAAACTAGCGGGGGAGACCTACGAGCAGTACGTC. This gives the protein CASSKLAGETYEQYV.

This chain links TRBV12-3 or TRBV12-4 with TRBJ1-2; 9 bases map to TRBD1. The trim removed 6 bases at V and 7 bases at J, leaving 6 bases unmatched. This CDR3 has 13 amino acids. The CDR3 sequence is CASSPDRGSGYTF. In DNA, the CDR3 is TGTGCCAGCAGCCCGGACAGGGGTAGTGGCTACACCTTC.

The V and J genes are TRBV11-2 and TRBJ1-4, with TRBD1 as a possible D gene (6 bases). Germline values: CDR1 SGHAT, CDR2 FQNNGV. Trimming cost V 5 bases and J 3 bases, with 22 bases left between them. The CDR3 sequence is 18 residues long. Written as DNA, the CDR3 is TGTGCCAGCAGCCTCGAAGGAGCGGTTGCAGGGGCTAATGAAAAACTGTTTTTT. Its protein product is CASSLEGAVAGANEKLFF.